Sequencing of this T cell receptor beta chain was carried out in a study of CD8 T cells in ankylosing spondylitis. Study results and caveats: In ankylosing spondylitis patients, matched synovial fluid reportedly showed significant enrichment of disease-linked clones. In ankylosing spondylitis blood, a motif of roughly 8 highly homologous TCR beta variants appeared characteristic.

Trimming took 5 bases from V and 0 from J, leaving 5 bases between them. Germline values: CDR1 SEHNR, CDR2 FQNEAQ (reference sequence). The CDR3 runs to 14 residues. Researchers built TCR beta libraries using quantitative 5'-RACE with molecular barcodes. TCRdb passed the 5' RACE reads through MiXCR, listing each CDR3 protein once. The sample lists about 540,000 distinct CDR3 sequences, 12% occurring once. Only a few counts were recorded for this clonotype. The antigen remains undetermined. The chain joins TRBV7-9 to TRBJ2-6; no definite D call. This clonotype originated in a male donor with ankylosing spondylitis. Sequencing was performed on blood, either unsorted or a sorted T cell fraction (not recorded which). The CDR3 is CASSPNSGANVLTF. The CDR3 DNA follows: TGTGCCAGCAGCCCTAACTCTGGGGCCAACGTCCTGACTTTC. Variable domain in full (rest from reference TRBV7-9 and TRBJ2-6): DTGVSQNPRHKITKRGQNVTFRCDPISEHNRLYWYRQTLGQGPEFLTYFQNEAQLEKSRLLSDRFSAERPKGSFSTLEIQRTEQGDSAMYLCASSPNSGANVLTFGAGSRLTVL.